One and the same sample provided the 27 T cell receptor beta chains below, sequenced in a study of T cells in Graves' hyperthyroidism and ophthalmopathy. Amplified regions were TCR beta CDR3 sequences from RNA transcripts. TCR CDR3 regions were first amplified by RT-PCR with HTBI primers. Using its own MiXCR run on the multiplex PCR reads, TCRdb lists one record per CDR3 protein. This table holds approximately 570,000 distinct CDR3 sequences, just under 20% found once. Sequenced input: blood. Every receptor here comes from a man in his forties or fifties with Graves' ophthalmopathy.

In this sample, this clonotype turned up once. The chain combines TRBV20-1 with TRBJ2-7, with 8 bases that match TRBD1. The CDR3 runs 14 residues. Germline V gene lookup returns CDR1 DFQATT and CDR2 SNEGSKA (reference sequence). V trimming: 1 base; J trimming: 6 bases; junction bases outside the gene matches: 8. CDR3: CSARARQGAGEQYF. As DNA, the CDR3 is TGCAGTGCTAGAGCCCGGCAGGGGGCTGGCGAGCAGTACTTC.

This chain uses TRBV7-6 with TRBJ1-4; D not resolved. V gave up 5 bases and J gave up 8 bases, with 12 bases separating them. The CDR3 is 13 amino acids. Germline loops: CDR1 SGHVS, CDR2 FNYEAQ. Here the CDR3 reads CASSKEGGEKLFF. The CDR3 bases are TGTGCCAGCAGCAAAGAGGGCGGGGAAAAACTGTTTTTT.

The DNA for the CDR3 is TGTGCCTGGAGTGCGGGACTAGCGGGGAGCACAGATACGCAGTATTTT. Its translation is CAWSAGLAGSTDTQYF. The genes are TRBV30 and TRBJ2-3; 13 nucleotides line up with TRBD2. CDR1 is GTSNPN, CDR2 SVGIG, per germline (reference sequence). The CDR3 loop spans 16 amino acids. J was trimmed by 0 bases and V by 1 base; bases with no gene match: 1.

This clonotype was picked up many times. The V gene is TRBV12-3 or TRBV12-4, the J gene TRBJ2-5; TRBD2 matches at 7 bases. The J segment lost 5 bases and the V segment lost 6 bases, leaving 12 bases of the junction unmatched. The CDR3 sequence is 15 residues long. CDR3 coding DNA: TGTGCCAGCAGCACGACAGCGGGGCGGAGGGAGACCCAGTACTTC. Translation gives CASSTTAGRRETQYF.

This clonotype appeared a single time. J is TRBJ2-7 and V is TRBV12-3 or TRBV12-4, with TRBD1 matching 7 bases. The CDR3 spans 15 residues. V shed 3 bases, J shed 3 bases, and the junction held 8 bases outside the gene matches. CDR3 protein: CASSFDEGGDYEQYF. The CDR3 DNA follows: TGTGCCAGCAGTTTTGATGAAGGGGGCGACTACGAGCAGTACTTC.

The sample holds a few counts of this clonotype. This rearrangement joins TRBV5-5 to TRBJ1-4, with D possibly TRBD1 on 5 matching bases. The CDR3 runs to 16 residues. Germline lookup yields CDR1 SGHKS and CDR2 YYEKEE (reference sequence). The V end lost 4 bases, the J end lost 2 bases, and 15 bases lay between the germline ends. The chain's CDR3 is CASSPSPGRTNEKLFF. CDR3 DNA: TGTGCCAGCAGCCCCAGTCCGGGACGGACTAATGAAAAACTGTTTTTT. Filled out from reference TRBV5-5 and TRBJ1-4, the complete variable domain reads DAGVTQSPTHLIKTRGQQVTLRCSPISGHKSVSWYQQVLGQGPQFIFQYYEKEERGRGNFPDRFSARQFPNYSSELNVNALLLGDSALYLCASSPSPGRTNEKLFFGSGTQLSVL.

This clonotype was observed once. V gene TRBV10-2 combines with J gene TRBJ2-7; 9 bases line up with TRBD2. V shed 8 bases, J shed 4 bases, and the junction held 12 bases outside the gene matches. Germline values: CDR1 WSHSY, CDR2 SAAADI. The CDR3 covers 15 residues. CDR3 in amino acids: CASAPLGGRAYEQYF. The CDR3 DNA follows: TGCGCCAGCGCCCCTCTTGGCGGGAGGGCTTACGAGCAGTACTTC.

This chain uses TRBV6-9 with TRBJ1-5; 8 positions agree with TRBD1. The CDR3 sequence is 18 residues long. V dropped 4 bases and J dropped 0; count of bases not matched to a gene: 11. Germline lookup yields CDR1 MNHGY and CDR2 SVAAGI. The CDR3 spells CASSLDREKMFSNQPQHF. The CDR3 coding sequence is TGTGCCAGCAGTTTGGACAGGGAGAAAATGTTTAGCAATCAGCCCCAGCATTTT.

On this clonotype: A clone one base away is much larger, so this may be a read error. The chain recombines TRBV3-1 with TRBJ2-7, with D tentatively TRBD1 (6 bases). From germline, CDR1 is LGHDT and CDR2 YNNKEL (reference sequence). The CDR3 has 12 amino acids. V dropped 8 bases and J dropped 3 bases, with 11 bases sitting between them. The CDR3 loop reads CASQGHLYEQYF. As DNA, the CDR3 is TGTGCCAGCCAGGGGCACCTCTACGAGCAGTACTTC.

This clonotype was observed a few times. The chain employs TRBV30 and TRBJ2-6, with D perhaps assigned TRBD1 or TRBD2 (7 bases each). CDR3 size: 18 residues. Germline V gives CDR1 GTSNPN, CDR2 SVGIG (reference sequence). The V end lost 0 bases, the J end lost 2 bases, and 17 bases lay between the germline ends. The CDR3 is CAWSVPTGRVTGANVLTF. The CDR3 bases are TGTGCCTGGAGTGTGCCGACAGGGAGGGTAACTGGGGCCAACGTCCTGACTTTC.

J is TRBJ1-2 and V is TRBV28, with D unresolved. The ends were cut back, 4 bases at V and 2 bases at J, with 8 bases in the middle. This CDR3 has 13 residues. Germline V CDR1 and CDR2: MDHEN, SYDVKM. In DNA form, the CDR3 reads TGTGCCAGCAGTTATAACAGAAACTATGGCTACACCTTC. Translating it yields CASSYNRNYGYTF.

The chain recombines TRBV3-1 with TRBJ2-7; 12 positions match TRBD2. Germline V gene sequence: CDR1 LGHDT, CDR2 YNNKEL (reference sequence). The CDR3 contains 17 residues. V shed 4 bases, J shed 7 bases, and the junction held 14 bases outside the gene matches. The CDR3: CASSRNSLAGGSREQYF. In nucleotides, the CDR3 is TGTGCCAGCAGCCGAAACTCTCTAGCGGGGGGGTCGCGAGAGCAGTACTTC.

The genes are TRBV15 and TRBJ1-6, with TRBD1 identical over 7 bases. CDR1 LNHNV and CDR2 YYDKDF come from the germline V gene (reference sequence). V shed 0 bases, J shed 6 bases, and the junction held 8 bases outside the gene matches. The length of the CDR3 is 17 residues. The CDR3: CATSRDEMGQINSPLHF. CDR3 bases: TGTGCCACCAGCAGAGATGAAATGGGACAGATTAATTCACCCCTCCACTTT.

This clonotype was observed many times. The J gene is TRBJ1-2, the V gene TRBV4-2; the D gene is possibly TRBD1 (6 bases). The CDR3 loop spans 15 amino acids. Germline V gene lookup returns CDR1 LGHNA and CDR2 YNFKEQ. The V end lost 0 bases, the J end lost 4 bases, and 12 bases lay between the germline ends. The DNA for the CDR3 is TGTGCCAGCAGCCAAGATCCAGGGGCAGTCTATGGCTACACCTTC. Translation: CASSQDPGAVYGYTF.

This sequence joins TRBV28 and TRBJ2-2; D is ambiguous. Per the germline V gene, CDR1 is MDHEN and CDR2 is SYDVKM. Trimming shortened V by 5 bases and J by 5 bases, and 12 bases separated the two germline ends. This CDR3 has 14 amino acids. The CDR3 coding sequence is TGTGCCAGCAGTCCCCTCCCTCAGACCGGGGAGCTGTTTTTT. Its translation is CASSPLPQTGELFF.

This clonotype was found many times. The rearrangement joins TRBV6-2 or TRBV6-3 to TRBJ1-2; D remains ambiguous. Germline values: CDR1 MNHEY, CDR2 SVGEGT. Trimming left V 1 base short and J 9 bases short, with 21 bases between. The CDR3 has 16 residues. The CDR3 protein is CASSYYGKSTALSYTF. The CDR3 region has the DNA TGTGCCAGCAGTTACTACGGGAAATCAACAGCCTTGAGCTACACCTTC.

This clonotype was recorded a few times. The chain carries TRBV27 and TRBJ1-5, with D unclear. V was clipped by 2 bases and J by 3 bases, with 8 bases between them. Germline V gene sequence: CDR1 MNHEY, CDR2 SMNVEV (reference sequence). The CDR3 totals 14 residues. CDR3: CASSLKGSNQPQHF. The CDR3 DNA reads as TGTGCCAGCAGTTTAAAGGGTTCCAATCAGCCCCAGCATTTT.

In this sample, this clonotype turned up many times. The chain employs TRBV6-1 and TRBJ1-6; unclear D gene. CDR1 is MNHNS, CDR2 SASEGT, per germline. The CDR3 is 16 amino acids. Between the trimmed V and J ends, which lost 6 bases and 0 bases, there was a span of 12 bases. In DNA, the CDR3 is TGTGCCAGCAGCTCCGGGCAAAGCTCCTATAATTCACCCCTCCACTTT. This encodes CASSSGQSSYNSPLHF.

The chain carries TRBV9 and TRBJ2-6, with TRBD1 identical over 10 bases. V lost 2 bases and J lost 4; bases outside the gene matches: 9. Germline CDR1 is SGDLS and CDR2 is YYNGEE. The CDR3 totals 18 residues. The CDR3, as DNA: TGTGCCAGCAGCGTGCCGGGACAGGGGCCCTCCGGGGCCAACGTCCTGACTTTC. Its protein product is CASSVPGQGPSGANVLTF.

The V and J genes are TRBV7-8 and TRBJ1-2; 10 bases are a match to TRBD1. Per the germline V gene, CDR1 is SGHVS and CDR2 is FQNEAQ. V was clipped by 5 bases and J by 4 bases; unmatched bases: 7. The CDR3 totals 15 residues. The CDR3 region has the DNA TGTGCCAGCAGCGCCGACAGGGGGCTTGCCTATGGCTACACCTTC. Encoded protein: CASSADRGLAYGYTF.

This clonotype turned up a few times. The chain couples TRBV20-1 to TRBJ1-5, with a tentative D call TRBD1 (5 bases). V shed 1 base and J shed 6 bases, with 19 bases lying between them. This CDR3 has 16 amino acids. Germline V gene data show CDR1 as DFQATT and CDR2 as SNEGSKA (reference sequence). CDR3 nucleotide sequence: TGCAGTGCTAGAGCCCCGGAGGGACGGGGATTTCAGCCCCAGCATTTT. Translating it yields CSARAPEGRGFQPQHF.

This clonotype was counted between two and nine times. The chain is built from TRBV7-8 and TRBJ1-1; tentative D call: TRBD1 (5 bases). V gave up 2 bases and J gave up 4 bases, with 17 bases separating them. CDR1 SGHVS and CDR2 FQNEAQ come from the germline V gene. The CDR3 sequence is 16 residues long. CDR3 sequence reads: CASSLMGRGSSTEAFF. The DNA of the CDR3 is TGTGCCAGCAGCTTAATGGGACGGGGGAGCAGCACTGAAGCTTTCTTT.

The chain uses TRBV12-3 or TRBV12-4 and TRBJ2-2; D not certain. The length of the CDR3 is 11 residues. Trimming removed 3 bases from V and 8 bases from J, with 4 bases in between. CDR3 loop: CASSFEGELFF. In nucleotides, the CDR3 is TGTGCCAGCAGTTTTGAGGGGGAGCTGTTTTTT.

The chain has TRBV19 and TRBJ1-5, with 10 bases fitting TRBD1. There are 18 residues in the CDR3. Germline V CDR1 and CDR2: LNHDA, SQIVND (reference sequence). The trim removed 3 bases at V and 2 bases at J, leaving 10 bases unmatched. The CDR3 protein is CASSMGTGVGSGNQPQHF. As DNA, the CDR3 is TGTGCCAGTAGTATGGGGACAGGGGTAGGAAGCGGCAATCAGCCCCAGCATTTT.

The table lists this clonotype with many counts. The V and J genes are TRBV27 and TRBJ1-5; D is undetermined. The germline V gene encodes CDR1 MNHEY and CDR2 SMNVEV (reference sequence). V lost 5 bases, J lost 4 bases, and 21 bases lay in between. The CDR3 spans 17 residues. CDR3 sequence (DNA): TGTGCCAGCAGTCCGATTTACGATTTCCGCGGGAATCAGCCCCAGCATTTT. This translates into CASSPIYDFRGNQPQHF.

The table lists this clonotype with many counts. The gene calls are TRBV20-1 and TRBJ1-5, with 11 bases fitting TRBD1. J was trimmed by 0 bases and V by 4 bases; bases with no gene match: 11. Germline CDR1 DFQATT, CDR2 SNEGSKA (reference sequence). The CDR3 has 18 residues. CDR3 in DNA: TGCAGTGCTACCCGCTTCGGGACAGGGGGTTTTAGCAATCAGCCCCAGCATTTT. It encodes CSATRFGTGGFSNQPQHF.

There are many counts of this clonotype. The V and J genes are TRBV28 and TRBJ1-1; D ambiguous. The length of the CDR3 is 16 residues. Germline loops: CDR1 MDHEN, CDR2 SYDVKM. Between the trimmed V and J ends, which lost 5 bases and 6 bases, there was a span of 22 bases. CDR3 protein: CASSPTIRVRGSEAFF. DNA of the CDR3: TGTGCCAGCAGTCCAACGATTAGAGTTCGAGGCTCTGAAGCTTTCTTT. Supplemented by reference TRBV28 and TRBJ1-1, the full variable domain reads DVKVTQSSRYLVKRTGEKVFLECVQDMDHENMFWYRQDPGLGLRLIYFSYDVKMKEKGDIPEGYSVSREKKERFSLILESASTNQTSMYLCASSPTIRVRGSEAFFGQGTRLTVV.